This is a list of T cell receptor beta chains from one sample in a study of T cells in Graves' hyperthyroidism and ophthalmopathy. TCRdb called the multiplex PCR reads again in MiXCR, with one record for every CDR3 protein. The repertoire has hundreds of thousands of distinct CDR3 sequences, roughly 14% of them found once; the top ten carry 9.5% to 15%. Sequencing was carried out using blood. All receptors derive from a woman aged 45-65 years with Graves' ophthalmopathy. Each CDR3 is given with its conserved first and last residue. D genes are given only for firm matches. Part of the rows lack a size; the others show once, few, many or a class for expanded clones.

abundance,v_gene,j_gene,d_gene,CDR3aa,CDR3nt
-,TRBV20-1,TRBJ1-6,-,CSARQTLGVGYNSPLHF,TGCAGTGCTAGACAGACTTTAGGGGTCGGGTATAATTCACCCCTCCACTTT
many,TRBV7-3,TRBJ2-1,-,CASSTGPRGKGNEQFF,TGTGCCAGCAGCACAGGGCCCAGGGGAAAGGGCAATGAGCAGTTCTTC
many,TRBV18,TRBJ2-2,-,CASSPSSRATGELFF,TGTGCCAGCTCACCCTCCTCCAGGGCAACCGGGGAGCTGTTTTTT
few,TRBV28,TRBJ2-5,-,CASRPGTLYQETQYF,TGTGCCAGCAGGCCCGGGACACTTTACCAAGAGACCCAGTACTTC
few,TRBV4-1,TRBJ2-1,-,CASSQVHNEQFF,TGCGCCAGCAGCCAAGTCCACAATGAGCAGTTCTTC
few,TRBV19,TRBJ2-1,-,CASSIGTGWEISYNEQFF,TGTGCCAGTAGTATAGGGACTGGGTGGGAGATATCCTACAATGAGCAGTTCTTC
many,TRBV7-8,TRBJ2-5,-,CASSLWRGETQYF,TGTGCCAGCAGCTTATGGAGAGGGGAGACCCAGTACTTC
-,TRBV19,TRBJ2-3,-,CASRPFRSGTDTQYF,TGTGCCAGTAGGCCTTTTAGGAGTGGCACAGATACGCAGTATTTT
few,TRBV12-3/TRBV12-4,TRBJ2-5,-,CASRQYRRTSYSQETQYF,TGTGCCAGCAGACAGTATAGGCGTACTAGTTATTCCCAAGAGACCCAGTACTTC
few,TRBV20-1,TRBJ2-5,TRBD2,CSAKRLAGNSETQYF,TGCAGTGCTAAACGACTAGCGGGAAATTCAGAGACCCAGTACTTC
-,TRBV6-2/TRBV6-3,TRBJ2-5,-,CASSYVTGQETQYF,TGTGCCAGCAGTTATGTGACAGGACAAGAGACCCAGTACTTC
many,TRBV4-3,TRBJ2-7,TRBD2,CASSQGAGDEQYF,TGCGCCAGCAGCCAAGGGGCGGGAGACGAGCAGTACTTC
many,TRBV3-1,TRBJ2-7,TRBD1,CASSQGYGTDRYEQYF,TGTGCCAGCAGCCAAGGGTACGGGACAGACCGGTACGAGCAGTACTTC
-,TRBV7-3,TRBJ2-3,-,CASSPLSGVNTQYF,TGTGCCAGCAGCCCGTTATCAGGGGTGAATACGCAGTATTTT
many,TRBV28,TRBJ1-1,TRBD1,CASSSPGTAMDTEAFF,TGTGCCAGCAGTTCTCCCGGGACAGCAATGGACACTGAAGCTTTCTTT
many,TRBV7-2,TRBJ2-7,-,CASRKRASYEQYF,TGTGCCAGCAGGAAACGCGCCTCCTACGAGCAGTACTTC